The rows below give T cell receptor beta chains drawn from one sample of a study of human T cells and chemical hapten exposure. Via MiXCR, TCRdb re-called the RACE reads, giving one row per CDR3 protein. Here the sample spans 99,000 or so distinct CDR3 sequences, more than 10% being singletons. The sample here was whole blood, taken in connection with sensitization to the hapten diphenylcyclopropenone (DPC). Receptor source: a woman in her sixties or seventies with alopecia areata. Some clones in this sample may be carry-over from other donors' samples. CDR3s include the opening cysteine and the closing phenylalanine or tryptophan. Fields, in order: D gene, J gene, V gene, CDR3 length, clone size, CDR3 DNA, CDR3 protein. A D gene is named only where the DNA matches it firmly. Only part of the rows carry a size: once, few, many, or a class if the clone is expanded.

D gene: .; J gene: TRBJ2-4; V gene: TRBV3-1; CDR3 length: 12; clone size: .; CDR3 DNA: TGTGCCAGCAGCCAAGATATAGAGATTCAGTACTTC; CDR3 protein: CASSQDIEIQYF
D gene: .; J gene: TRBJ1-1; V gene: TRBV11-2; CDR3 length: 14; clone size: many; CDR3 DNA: TGTGCCAGCAGCTCGGACAGAGCAGGCACTGAAGCTTTCTTT; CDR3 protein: CASSSDRAGTEAFF
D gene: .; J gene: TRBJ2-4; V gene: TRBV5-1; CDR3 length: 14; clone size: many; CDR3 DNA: TGCGCCAGCAGTCGAGGGGACGGGGAAAACATTCAGTACTTC; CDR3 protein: CASSRGDGENIQYF
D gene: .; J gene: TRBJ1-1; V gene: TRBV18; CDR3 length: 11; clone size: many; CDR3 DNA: TGTGCCAGTCGGGTGAACACTGAAGCTTTCTTT; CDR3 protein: CASRVNTEAFF
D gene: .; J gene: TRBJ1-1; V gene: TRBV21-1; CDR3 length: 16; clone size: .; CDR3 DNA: TGTGCCAGCAGTCCCCGGGAACAGGGGGCCTACACTGAAGCTTTCTTT; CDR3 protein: CASSPREQGAYTEAFF
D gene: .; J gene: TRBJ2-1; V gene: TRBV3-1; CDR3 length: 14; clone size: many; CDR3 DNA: TGTGCCAGCAGCCAAGATAGGGCCGGGCCTAAGCAGTTCTTC; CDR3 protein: CASSQDRAGPKQFF
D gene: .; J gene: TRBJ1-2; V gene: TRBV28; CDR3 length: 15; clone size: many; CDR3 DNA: TGTGCCAGCAGTTCCCCGGGGGAGCCTATGTATGGCTACACCTTC; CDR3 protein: CASSSPGEPMYGYTF
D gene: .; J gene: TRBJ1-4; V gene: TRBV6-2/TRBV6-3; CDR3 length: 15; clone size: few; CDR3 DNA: TGTGCCAGCAGTTACGGGGGTGCAACTAATGAAAAACTGTTTTTT; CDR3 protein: CASSYGGATNEKLFF
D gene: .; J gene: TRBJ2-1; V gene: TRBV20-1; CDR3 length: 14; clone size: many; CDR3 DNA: TGCAGTGCTAGTGTGACTCTCCGGGAGAATGAGCAGTTCTTC; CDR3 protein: CSASVTLRENEQFF
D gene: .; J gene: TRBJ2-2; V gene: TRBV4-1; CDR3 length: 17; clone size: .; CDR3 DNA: TGCGCCAGCAGCCAAGAAGGGGGCGGGGGAAGCACCGGGGAGCTGTTTTTT; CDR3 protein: CASSQEGGGGSTGELFF
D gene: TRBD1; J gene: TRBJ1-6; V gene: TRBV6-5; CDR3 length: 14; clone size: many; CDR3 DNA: TGTGCCAGCAGGGGGACAGGGAGTGTCTTAGCCCTCCACTTT; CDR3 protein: CASRGTGSVLALHF
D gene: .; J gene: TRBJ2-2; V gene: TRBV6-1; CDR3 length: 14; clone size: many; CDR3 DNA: TGTGCCAGCAGTGAGGAACCGAACACCGGGGAGCTGTTTTTT; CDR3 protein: CASSEEPNTGELFF
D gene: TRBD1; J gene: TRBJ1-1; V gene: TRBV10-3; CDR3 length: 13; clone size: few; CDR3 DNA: TGTGCCATCAGATCGGACCCCTCAGGGGGAGCTTTCTTT; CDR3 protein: CAIRSDPSGGAFF
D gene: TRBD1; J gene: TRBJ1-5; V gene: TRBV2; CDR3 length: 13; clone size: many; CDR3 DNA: TGTGCCGCCAAGGGGGCAGGGGATCAGCCCCAGCATTTT; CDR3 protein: CAAKGAGDQPQHF
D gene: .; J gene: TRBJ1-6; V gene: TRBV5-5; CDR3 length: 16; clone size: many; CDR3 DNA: TGTGCCAGCAGCTTTGGGTCCGGACCCTCTAATTCACCCCTCCACTTT; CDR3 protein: CASSFGSGPSNSPLHF
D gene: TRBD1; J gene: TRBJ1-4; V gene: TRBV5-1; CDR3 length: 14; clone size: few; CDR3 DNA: TGCGCCAGCAGCTCGCAGGGGGTCAATGAAAAACTGTTTTTT; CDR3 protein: CASSSQGVNEKLFF